Following are 15 T cell receptor beta chains from one sample sequenced in a study of OX40 agonist ivuxolimab in advanced cancers. This table comes from immunoSEQ multiplex PCR, and its TCRdb copy is limited to in-frame clones, with some not included. The sample has around 76,000 clones, 75% to 85% seen once. Sequences were derived from CD4+ or CD8+ T cells sorted from blood, sampled in a trial of the OX40 agonist ivuxolimab. These receptors were collected from an adult with an advanced solid tumor such as melanoma, head and neck, liver or kidney cancer.

V usage is TRBV27 and J usage is TRBJ1-1; D uncertain. The CDR3 is 13 residues long. V was clipped by 2 bases and J by 3 bases, with 7 bases between them. Germline lookup yields CDR1 MNHEY and CDR2 SMNVEV (reference sequence). CDR3 DNA: TGTGCCAGCAGTTTAAGACGGTACACTGAAGCTTTCTTT. The encoded protein is CASSLRRYTEAFF.

CDR3 in DNA: TGTGCCAGCAGTGAAAATGGAGCCCAGTCCGGCATTCAGTACTTC. Protein sequence: CASSENGAQSGIQYF. The gene calls are TRBV6-1 and TRBJ2-4; D unresolved. The CDR3 consists of 15 residues. Trimming removed 2 bases at V and 9 bases at J, with 17 bases between. Germline V lookup: CDR1 MNHNS, CDR2 SASEGT.

In regard to this clone: Relative to the germline gene, one junction end is altered; a read error may explain this. The chain employs TRBV2 and TRBJ2-2, with D possibly being TRBD1 (5 bases). From germline, CDR1 is SNHLY and CDR2 FYNNEI. The CDR3 has 15 amino acids. Here the CDR3 DNA reads TGTGCCAGTAGTGTGCAGGGTACGGACACCGGGGAGCTGTTTTTT. As protein: CASSVQGTDTGELFF.

The rearrangement links TRBV7-9 to TRBJ2-7; TRBD1 matches 9 bases. V lost 5 bases, J lost 4 bases, and 6 bases stayed unmatched. CDR1 is SEHNR, CDR2 FQNEAQ, per germline (reference sequence). This CDR3 contains 14 residues. CDR3 sequence: CASSTTGGTYEQYF. The CDR3 bases are TGTGCCAGCAGCACGACAGGGGGTACTTACGAGCAGTACTTC.

V gene TRBV6-4 combines with J gene TRBJ1-2; D gene ambiguous. From germline, CDR1 is MRHNA and CDR2 SNTAGT. Trimming left V 0 bases short and J 0 bases short, with 2 bases between. The CDR3 is 13 amino acids. In DNA, the CDR3 is TGTGCCAGCAGTGACTCAGCTAACTATGGCTACACCTTC. This translates into CASSDSANYGYTF.

This clone was counted a single time. This chain joins TRBV25-1 and TRBJ2-1; D gene ambiguous. V shed 8 bases and J shed 1 base, with 6 bases lying between them. Germline values: CDR1 MGHDK, CDR2 SYGVNS. CDR3 length: 12 amino acids. The CDR3 spells CASSYSYNEQFF. DNA for the CDR3: TGTGCCAGCTCCTATTCCTACAATGAGCAGTTCTTC.

V usage is TRBV14 and J usage is TRBJ2-3; 8 positions agree with TRBD2. Germline CDR1 reads SGHDN; CDR2 reads FVKESK. The CDR3 is 15 amino acids. The V segment lost 0 bases and the J segment 4 bases; nucleotides outside the gene matches: 3. CDR3 in DNA: TGTGCCAGCAGCCAAGACGGGAGGGGAGCAGATACGCAGTATTTT. It translates to CASSQDGRGADTQYF. The full variable domain, its missing parts supplied by reference TRBV14 and TRBJ2-3, is EAGVTQFPSHSVIEKGQTVTLRCDPISGHDNLYWYRRVMGKEIKFLLHFVKESKQDESGMPNNRFLAERTGGTYSTLKVQPAELEDSGVYFCASSQDGRGADTQYFGPGTRLTVL.

The chain has TRBV6-5 and TRBJ1-4, with D possibly TRBD1 on 5 matching bases. Germline V CDR1 and CDR2: MNHEY, SVGAGI. V shed 5 bases and J shed 8 bases, with 15 bases lying between them. The CDR3 contains 14 residues. This CDR3 is CASSDGDATEKLFF. CDR3 in DNA: TGTGCCAGCAGTGATGGGGACGCAACGGAAAAACTGTTTTTT.

The chain carries TRBV11-2 and TRBJ2-1; TRBD1 is a possible D gene (6 bases). The ends were cut back, 3 bases at V and 3 bases at J, with 15 bases in the middle. This CDR3 contains 16 residues. Germline V gives CDR1 SGHAT, CDR2 FQNNGV. In nucleotides, the CDR3 is TGTGCCAGCAGCTTGGGGATCGGGACAAACTACAATGAGCAGTTCTTC. It yields the protein CASSLGIGTNYNEQFF.

The chain has TRBV6-1 and TRBJ1-2, with D unclear. Trimming took off 1 base at V and 8 bases at J, with 8 bases between the two ends. CDR1 and CDR2 (germline): MNHNS, SASEGT. This CDR3 is 12 amino acids long. Here the CDR3 DNA reads TGTGCCAGCAGTGAAGTTCAGGTCGGCTACACCTTC. It yields the protein CASSEVQVGYTF.

On this clone itself: At one of its ends the junction is not consistent with the germline gene, which may arise from a read error. The V gene is TRBV7-2, the J gene TRBJ2-7; D is perhaps TRBD1 or TRBD2 (5 bases each). Germline V gene sequence: CDR1 SGHTA, CDR2 FQGNSA. This CDR3 spans 14 amino acids. Here the CDR3 DNA reads TGCGCCAGCAGCCAGGACGTGGGGGTGGGGGAGCAGTACTTC. Protein: CASSQDVGVGEQYF.

This chain connects TRBV7-9 to TRBJ1-2; 7 positions match TRBD1. The CDR3 consists of 15 residues. CDR1 SEHNR and CDR2 FQNEAQ come from the germline V gene (reference sequence). V shed 2 bases and J 1 base; nucleotides not matched to a gene: 4. The CDR3 reads CASSLRQGFNYGYTF. The CDR3 DNA sequence: TGTGCCAGCAGCTTACGACAGGGATTTAACTATGGCTACACCTTC.

This clone was seen a few times. This rearrangement joins TRBV18 to TRBJ2-7; possibly TRBD1 for D (6 bases). The CDR3 has 13 residues. V lost 4 bases and J lost 3, with 10 bases in between. Germline V gene lookup returns CDR1 KGHSH and CDR2 LQKENI. CDR3 DNA sequence: TGTGCCAGCTCACAGACAGGATTCTACGAGCAGTACTTC. Protein product: CASSQTGFYEQYF.

V usage is TRBV7-2 and J usage is TRBJ2-5; 15 bases match TRBD2. The V gene's germline CDR1 is SGHTA and CDR2 FQGNSA. The junction had 7 bases not matched to a gene; V was cut back by 3 bases and J by 2 bases. CDR3 length: 18 residues. In nucleotides, the CDR3 is TGTGCCAGCAGCTTTCGGACTAGCGGGGGGGTATGGCAAGAGACCCAGTACTTC. Amino acid sequence: CASSFRTSGGVWQETQYF.

This chain links TRBV5-6 with TRBJ1-1; 8 bases are shared with TRBD1. Germline-derived CDR1 and CDR2 are SGHDT and YYEEEE. With 1 base clipped from V and 4 bases from J, the junction kept 6 bases outside the gene matches. The CDR3 is 15 amino acids. The CDR3 is CASSLLNRGVTEAFF. CDR3 nucleotides: TGTGCCAGCAGCTTGTTGAACAGGGGGGTCACTGAAGCTTTCTTT.